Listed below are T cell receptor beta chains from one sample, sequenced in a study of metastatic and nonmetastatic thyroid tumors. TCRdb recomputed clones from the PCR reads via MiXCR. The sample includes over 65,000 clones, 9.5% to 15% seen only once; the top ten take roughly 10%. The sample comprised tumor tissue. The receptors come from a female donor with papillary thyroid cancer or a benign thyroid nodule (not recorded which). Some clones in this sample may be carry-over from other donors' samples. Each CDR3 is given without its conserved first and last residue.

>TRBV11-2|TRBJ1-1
ASILEGPNTEAF
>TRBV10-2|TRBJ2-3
ASRRGSADTQY
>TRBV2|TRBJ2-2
ASSEPLGANRGRGNTGELF
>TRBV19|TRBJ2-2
ASSSTGGNTGELF
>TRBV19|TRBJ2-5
ASSGPLAGGKETQY
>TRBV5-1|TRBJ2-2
ASTRQSAGELF
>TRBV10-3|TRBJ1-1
AISDYNVPGGTEAF
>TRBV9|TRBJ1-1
ASSVGVGLNLGQTEAF
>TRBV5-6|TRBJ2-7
ASGHRAVNEQY
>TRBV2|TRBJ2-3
ASLRRSGVSDTQY
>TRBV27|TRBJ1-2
ASSLSKGNTYGYT
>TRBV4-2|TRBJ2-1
ASSPGTSGRVPYNEQF
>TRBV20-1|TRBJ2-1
SATLSGVQF
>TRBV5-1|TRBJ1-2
ASSLLGGYT
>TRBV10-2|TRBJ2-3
ASSEPFDSSTTDTQY
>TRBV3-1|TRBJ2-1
ASSHGTSDNEQF
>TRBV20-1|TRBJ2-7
SAPSGELAGSNEQY
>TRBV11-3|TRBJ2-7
ASSVRAGPTYDQY
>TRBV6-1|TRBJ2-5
ASSSGTSGSTETQY
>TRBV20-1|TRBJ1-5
SARGGVQYNQPQH
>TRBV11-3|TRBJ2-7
ASSAGPYEQY
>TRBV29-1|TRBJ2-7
SVSPTGDEQY
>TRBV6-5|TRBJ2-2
ASSPRLQGRIVAGELF
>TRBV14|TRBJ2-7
ASSPGGGGQQY
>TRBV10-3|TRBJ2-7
AISPGVGQGMYLYEQY
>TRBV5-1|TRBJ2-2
ASSRGPDTGELF
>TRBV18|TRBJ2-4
ASSPTAQNIQY
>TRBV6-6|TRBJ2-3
ASSYAQNTDTQY
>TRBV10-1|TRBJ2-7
ASSESLMRGTLSYEQY
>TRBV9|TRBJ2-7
ASRRGLAGSPDEQY
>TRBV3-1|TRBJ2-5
ASSQGLEPKETQY
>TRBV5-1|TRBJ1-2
ASSLTGTGGSFYT
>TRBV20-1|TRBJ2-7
SARYLLSGGRYEQY
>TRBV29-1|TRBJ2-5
SVEAVGREGPETQY
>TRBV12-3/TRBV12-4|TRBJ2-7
ASSYTRGLSEQY
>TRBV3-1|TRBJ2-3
ASSQVGGQGADTQY
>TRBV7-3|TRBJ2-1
ASSQWDYQNDEQF